One T cell receptor beta chain is described in this entry. Antigen: not known. The investigators split CD4+ cells into a CD45RA+ naive subset and a CD45RA-negative memory subset. This CDR3 is 13 amino acids long. Germline values: CDR1 LNHDA, CDR2 SQIVND (reference sequence). J was trimmed by 3 bases and V by 3 bases; bases with no gene match: 2. This specimen belongs to a study of shared clonotypes between healthy human individuals. Study-wide points: Sorted-subset sequencing was shown by rarefaction to be incomplete despite large depth. A generally larger estimated richness was seen in naive subsets than in memory subsets.

Every subset had its genomic DNA shared out evenly among several immunoSEQ plates. Sequenced by immunoSEQ multiplex PCR; TCRdb stores in-frame clones only, minus some. The table includes 2 million to 2.5 million clones, over 90% detected once. Material: naive CD4+ T cells from PBMCs. This sample's subset: CD45RA+ positively selected. V gene TRBV19 combines with J gene TRBJ2-7, with 7 bases lining up with TRBD1. This clonotype was sampled from a man between 18 and 29 years old in good health. Some clones in this sample may be carry-over from other donors' samples. Here the CDR3 reads CASSMDRFYEQYF. The DNA for the CDR3 is TGTGCCAGTAGTATGGACAGGTTCTACGAGCAGTACTTC.